The 28 T cell receptor beta chains in this list originate from one sample, sequenced in a study of blood T cell repertoires in COVID-19. Using immunoSEQ multiplex PCR, the repertoire was profiled, and TCRdb retains in-frame clones only, with some absent. Here the sample spans a few hundred thousand clones, 65% to 85% being singletons. The source material was PBMCs or T cells enriched from blood (not recorded which). The receptors originated from a man in his forties or fifties who had recovered from COVID-19.

The chain combines TRBV27 with TRBJ1-4, with 8 bases that match TRBD1. The CDR3 is 16 amino acids. Germline trimming cut 10 bases from V and 1 base from J; bases unmatched to any gene: 11. Germline CDR1 is MNHEY and CDR2 is SMNVEV (reference sequence). The DNA for the CDR3 is TGTGCCACCCTTCCTTCAGGGGGCGTAACTAATGAAAAACTGTTTTTT. Translation: CATLPSGGVTNEKLFF.

Concerning this clone: The identical CDR3 is also encoded by other nucleotide sequences in the sample. This rearrangement joins TRBV19 to TRBJ2-7; tentatively, D is TRBD1 (5 bases). There are 15 residues in the CDR3. CDR1 and CDR2 from the germline V gene are LNHDA and SQIVND (reference sequence). Trimming took off 1 base at V and 2 bases at J, with 12 bases between the two ends. The CDR3 protein is CASSIGRELTYEQYF. The CDR3 DNA sequence: TGTGCCAGTAGTATAGGCAGGGAATTAACCTACGAGCAGTACTTC. Full variable domain (remainder filled in from reference TRBV19 and TRBJ2-7): DGGITQSPKYLFRKEGQNVTLSCEQNLNHDAMYWYRQDPGQGLRLIYYSQIVNDFQKGDIAEGYSVSREKKESFPLTVTSAQKNPTAFYLCASSIGRELTYEQYFGPGTRLTVT.

By share, this clone ranks as medium-sized. This chain links TRBV18 with TRBJ2-7; D not certain. This CDR3 contains 17 residues. Germline lookup yields CDR1 KGHSH and CDR2 LQKENI. V shed 0 bases and J shed 6 bases, with 21 bases lying between them. DNA for the CDR3: TGTGCCAGCTCACCACCGATCGCCTCACACCCCCTAGGCGAGCAGTACTTC. This gives the protein CASSPPIASHPLGEQYF. Complete variable domain (other parts from reference TRBV18 and TRBJ2-7): NAGVMQNPRHLVRRRGQEARLRCSPMKGHSHVYWYRQLPEEGLKFMVYLQKENIIDESGMPKERFSAEFPKEGPSILRIQQVVRGDSAAYFCASSPPIASHPLGEQYFGPGTRLTVT.

J is TRBJ1-5 and V is TRBV6-2 or TRBV6-3; 8 nucleotides agree with TRBD1. The length of the CDR3 is 14 residues. The germline gives CDR1 MNHEY, CDR2 SVGEGT. Trimming at V came to 5 bases and at J to 6 bases, leaving 6 bases not matched to a gene. CDR3 protein: CASSTGGKGQPQHF. The CDR3 bases are TGTGCCAGCAGTACAGGGGGTAAGGGTCAGCCCCAGCATTTT.

The chain carries TRBV5-6 and TRBJ1-4; 9 bases fit TRBD1. CDR1 is SGHDT, CDR2 YYEEEE, per germline. The CDR3 extends over 16 amino acids. Unmatched junction bases numbered 11, after V lost 3 bases and J lost 8 bases. The CDR3 nucleotides are TGTGCCAGCAGCTGGGGACGGACAGGGGCCGGGGAAAAACTGTTTTTT. Its translation: CASSWGRTGAGEKLFF.

The chain combines TRBV11-2 with TRBJ2-7; 12 nucleotides match TRBD2. This CDR3 contains 17 residues. The V segment lost 6 bases and the J segment 4 bases; nucleotides outside the gene matches: 13. The germline CDR1 and CDR2 sequences are SGHAT and FQNNGV. The CDR3 sequence is CASSSGLAGHLRYEQYF. In DNA, the CDR3 is TGTGCCAGCAGTTCCGGACTAGCGGGGCACCTCCGGTACGAGCAGTACTTC.

The chain uses TRBV3-1 (or the pseudogene TRBV3-2) and TRBJ1-5, with 9 bases matching TRBD1. The CDR3 has 18 amino acids. Trimming cost V 2 bases and J 11 bases; bases outside gene matches: 19. Germline CDR1 is LGHDT and CDR2 is YNNKEL (reference sequence). CDR3 coding DNA: TGTGCCAGCAGCCAAATGGGGGGAGGACAGGGGACGGGTAGCGCCCAGCATTTT. Protein sequence: CASSQMGGGQGTGSAQHF.

This chain's CDR3 is CASSVGWRSSYEQYF. CDR3 DNA sequence: TGTGCCAGCAGCGTCGGGTGGAGGAGCTCCTACGAGCAGTACTTC. V and J are TRBV11-2 and TRBJ2-7; D might be TRBD2 (5 bases). CDR1 is SGHAT and CDR2 is FQNNGV in the germline V gene. The CDR3 is 15 residues long. The germline V and J ends were trimmed by 5 bases and 0 bases, with 14 bases remaining between them.

The V and J genes are TRBV3-1 (or the pseudogene TRBV3-2) and TRBJ2-1, with 14 bases fitting TRBD2. Germline V lookup: CDR1 LGHDT, CDR2 YNNKEL (reference sequence). Losses at the gene ends were 4 bases for V and 9 bases for J; bases not matched to a gene: 17. CDR3 length: 19 amino acids. The CDR3 DNA reads as TGTGCCAGCAGCCCCCGCCGACTAGCGGGGGGGCCAGGGGTCCGTGAGCAGTTCTTC. It is translated as CASSPRRLAGGPGVREQFF.

The V call is TRBV19, the J call TRBJ1-2, with 8 bases aligning to TRBD1. J lost 8 bases, V lost 1 base, and 9 bases had no gene match. Germline-derived CDR1 and CDR2 are LNHDA and SQIVND (reference sequence). The CDR3 consists of 15 residues. CDR3 bases: TGTGCCAGTAGTATAGTTGCAGGGGGCGCGTCCGGCTACACCTTC. Translating it yields CASSIVAGGASGYTF.

This clone occurred a few times. The chain employs TRBV5-1 and TRBJ1-2; TRBD1 agrees at 7 bases. The CDR3 covers 14 residues. Germline V lookup: CDR1 SGHRS, CDR2 YFSETQ. With V trimmed by 3 bases and J by 5 bases, 7 bases remained unmatched. The CDR3 region is CASSSQAGGYGYTF. DNA of the CDR3: TGCGCCAGCAGCTCTCAAGCAGGGGGGTATGGCTACACCTTC. The full variable domain, with the rest looked up from reference TRBV5-1 and TRBJ1-2, is KAGVTQTPRYLIKTRGQQVTLSCSPISGHRSVSWYQQTPGQGLQFLFEYFSETQRNKGNFPGRFSGRQFSNSRSEMNVSTLELGDSALYLCASSSQAGGYGYTFGSGTRLTVV.

This rearrangement joins TRBV14 to TRBJ2-5; D may be TRBD1 (5 bases). The length of the CDR3 is 15 residues. Germline V CDR1 and CDR2: SGHDN, FVKESK. Trimming left V 1 base short and J 2 bases short, with 11 bases between. The CDR3 sequence: CASSQVSGWQETQYF. CDR3 sequence (DNA): TGTGCCAGCAGCCAAGTTTCAGGGTGGCAAGAGACCCAGTACTTC.

The V call is TRBV3-1 (or the pseudogene TRBV3-2), the J call TRBJ2-2; TRBD2 matches 13 bases. CDR3 size: 17 residues. The V gene end was trimmed by 4 bases and the J gene end by 7 bases; junction bases not matched to a gene: 9. CDR1 LGHDT and CDR2 YNNKEL come from the germline V gene (reference sequence). CDR3 DNA: TGTGCCAGCAGCCGAGGACTAGCGGGGGCCCACGGCGGGGAGCTGTTTTTT. It is translated as CASSRGLAGAHGGELFF.

The rearrangement uses TRBV10-3 and TRBJ2-3, with 10 bases identical to TRBD2. The CDR3 sequence is 15 residues long. Germline V CDR1 and CDR2: ENHRY, SYGVKD. V was pared by 7 bases and J by 6 bases, with 10 bases of the junction left unmatched. The CDR3 DNA is TGTGCCATCAACTCGGGACTAGCGCCCTCCGATACGCAGTATTTT. It yields the protein CAINSGLAPSDTQYF.

The chain carries TRBV2 and TRBJ1-3; 10 bases are a match to TRBD1. J lost 0 bases, V lost 4 bases, and 3 bases had no gene match. Per the germline V gene, CDR1 is SNHLY and CDR2 is FYNNEI. CDR3 length equals 16 residues. The CDR3 DNA reads as TGTGCCAGCAGTGGACAGGGGGCCAGCTCTGGAAACACCATATATTTT. Encoded protein: CASSGQGASSGNTIYF.

The table lists this clone with a count of one. The DNA of the CDR3 is TGTGCCAGCTCACCTCGATCTAGCGGGGGGGCCCACGAGCAGTACTTC. Translation: CASSPRSSGGAHEQYF. The J gene is TRBJ2-7, the V gene TRBV18, with TRBD2 matching over 12 bases. Losses at the gene ends were 3 bases for V and 5 bases for J; bases not matched to a gene: 8. The V gene's germline CDR1 is KGHSH and CDR2 LQKENI. The CDR3 covers 16 residues.

The genes are TRBV9 and TRBJ2-1; D call uncertain. Per germline, CDR1 SGDLS and CDR2 YYNGEE. V lost 2 bases to trimming and J lost 4 bases, with 16 bases between them. CDR3 length equals 16 residues. CDR3 nucleotide sequence: TGTGCCAGCAGCGTCGACCGTTCTAGTGGGTACAATGAGCAGTTCTTC. Its translation: CASSVDRSSGYNEQFF.

The chain links TRBV29-1 to TRBJ2-7, with D possibly being TRBD2 (5 bases). The CDR3 consists of 14 residues. The V gene lost 5 bases and the J gene lost 0 bases, with 14 bases spanning the gap. Germline CDR1 SQVTM, CDR2 ANQGSEA. The chain's CDR3 is CSVISGLSSYEQYF. In nucleotides, the CDR3 is TGCAGCGTTATCTCTGGACTGAGCTCCTACGAGCAGTACTTC.

The chain's CDR3 is CAWSYGVPNQPQHF. The CDR3 nucleotides are TGTGCCTGGAGTTACGGGGTCCCCAATCAGCCCCAGCATTTT. The chain recombines TRBV30 with TRBJ1-5; D call uncertain. Germline V gene lookup returns CDR1 GTSNPN and CDR2 SVGIG (reference sequence). The CDR3 length is 14 residues. The V gene lost 2 bases and the J gene lost 3 bases, with 11 bases spanning the gap.

This clone appeared a single time. V and J are TRBV19 and TRBJ2-1; tentative D call: TRBD2 (6 bases). Trimming shortened V by 3 bases and J by 10 bases, and 13 bases separated the two germline ends. The CDR3 is 13 amino acids. CDR1 LNHDA and CDR2 SQIVND come from the germline V gene (reference sequence). CDR3 loop: CASSMALAREQFF. Here the CDR3 DNA reads TGTGCCAGTAGTATGGCCCTAGCGAGAGAGCAGTTCTTC.

A few counts support this clone. V is TRBV6-5 and J is TRBJ1-5; no reliable D call. The V and J ends lost 0 bases and 7 bases respectively, with 13 bases between them. CDR1 MNHEY and CDR2 SVGAGI come from the germline V gene. CDR3 length: 15 residues. CDR3 sequence (DNA): TGTGCCAGCAGTTACTCGAGGGTGCTCGGCCAGCCCCAGCATTTT. This encodes CASSYSRVLGQPQHF.

The gene calls are TRBV10-3 and TRBJ2-1; TRBD2 aligns across 9 bases. CDR1 and CDR2 (germline): ENHRY, SYGVKD. CDR3 size: 13 residues. The junction had 5 bases not matched to a gene; V was cut back by 5 bases and J by 9 bases. CDR3 DNA sequence: TGTGCCATCAGTTCGACTAGCGGTACTGAGCAGTTCTTC. Translating gives CAISSTSGTEQFF.

The chain uses TRBV5-1 and TRBJ2-5, with D perhaps matching TRBD1 (6 bases). Trimming shortened V by 4 bases and J by 4 bases, and 17 bases separated the two germline ends. Germline V CDR1 and CDR2: SGHRS, YFSETQ. The CDR3 loop spans 15 amino acids. In DNA, the CDR3 is TGCGCCAGCAGCGAGGATCCAGGGGCTCGAGAGACCCAGTACTTC. It is translated as CASSEDPGARETQYF. Full variable domain (rest looked up from reference TRBV5-1 and TRBJ2-5): KAGVTQTPRYLIKTRGQQVTLSCSPISGHRSVSWYQQTPGQGLQFLFEYFSETQRNKGNFPGRFSGRQFSNSRSEMNVSTLELGDSALYLCASSEDPGARETQYFGPGTRLLVL.

The chain is built from TRBV7-2 and TRBJ2-7; no reliable D call. The CDR3 totals 15 residues. The V and J ends lost 5 bases and 5 bases respectively, with 19 bases between them. Germline lookup yields CDR1 SGHTA and CDR2 FQGNSA. CDR3 residues: CASSSIGSAWDEQYF. As DNA, the CDR3 is TGTGCCAGCAGCAGTATCGGGTCCGCGTGGGACGAGCAGTACTTC.

The sample holds a few counts of this clone. The chain links TRBV4-2 to TRBJ2-3, with TRBD1 matching 7 bases. The V segment lost 2 bases and the J segment 6 bases; nucleotides outside the gene matches: 8. The CDR3 totals 15 residues. CDR1 and CDR2 (germline): LGHNA, YNFKEQ. Here the CDR3 reads CASSQQQGKSDTQYF. CDR3 DNA: TGTGCCAGCAGCCAACAACAGGGGAAGAGCGATACGCAGTATTTT.

The V call is TRBV28, the J call TRBJ1-4; D call uncertain. Trimming took 5 bases from V and 3 from J, leaving 16 bases between them. The CDR3 covers 16 residues. From germline, CDR1 is MDHEN and CDR2 SYDVKM. In DNA form, the CDR3 reads TGTGCCAGCAGTCTCTACTCTGGCGGGGCTAATGAAAAACTGTTTTTT. Its translation: CASSLYSGGANEKLFF.

V gene TRBV27 combines with J gene TRBJ1-1; 8 positions match TRBD1. This CDR3 is 16 amino acids long. In germline, CDR1 is MNHEY, CDR2 SMNVEV (reference sequence). V lost 5 bases, J lost 6 bases, and 14 bases stayed unmatched. The CDR3 loop is CASSPRGRGLIAEAFF. The CDR3 nucleotides read TGTGCCAGCAGTCCCCGGGGCAGGGGGCTAATAGCTGAAGCTTTCTTT.

V usage is TRBV18 and J usage is TRBJ2-7; a weak D match, TRBD2 (5 bases). Trimming stripped 4 bases from V and 7 bases from J, with 14 bases between. The CDR3 loop spans 13 amino acids. The V gene's germline CDR1 is KGHSH and CDR2 LQKENI. The CDR3 DNA is TGTGCCAGCTCACTAGACATCCAGCGGGAGCAGTACTTC. Its protein is CASSLDIQREQYF.